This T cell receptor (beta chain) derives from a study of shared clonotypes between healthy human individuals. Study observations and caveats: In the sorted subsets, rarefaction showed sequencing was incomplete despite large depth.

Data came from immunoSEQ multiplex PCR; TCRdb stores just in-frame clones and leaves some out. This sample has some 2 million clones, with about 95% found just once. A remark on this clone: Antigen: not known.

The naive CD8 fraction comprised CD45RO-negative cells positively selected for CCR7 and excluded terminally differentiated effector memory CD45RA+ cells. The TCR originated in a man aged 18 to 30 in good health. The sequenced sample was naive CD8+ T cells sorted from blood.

The CDR3 nucleotides read TGTGCCAGCCGCGAGGCAGGCGGCGGCTACACCTTC. Protein sequence: CASREAGGGYTF. This chain joins TRBV27 and TRBJ1-2, with D uncertain. Trimming shortened V by 8 bases and J by 8 bases, and 15 bases separated the two germline ends. Germline V gives CDR1 MNHEY, CDR2 SMNVEV (reference sequence). The CDR3 runs 12 residues.